This TCR beta chain was recovered during a study of post-analysis software for immune sequencing data. Study-level background: Relapsing-remitting, secondary progressive and progressive-relapsing multiple sclerosis courses were included.

Worth noting for this clonotype: Its antigen is unknown.

The authors incorporated unique molecular identifiers into the TCR beta cDNA libraries. Input populations of roughly 0.9 to 10 million T cells gave rise to approximately 500,000 cDNA molecules. Each CDR3 protein is one row after TCRdb ran MiXCR on the PCR reads. The data show 650,000 to 900,000 distinct CDR3 sequences, with about half seen just once and just under 5% held by the top ten. The study's findings and limits: The study found significantly lower normalized Chao1 diversity in multiple sclerosis patients than in controls. A few TRBV segments (TRBV5-6, TRBV5-1 and TRBV20-1 among them) occurred more frequently in patients than in controls. Same-batch samples co-clustered strongly by F measure.

Germline values: CDR1 SQVTM, CDR2 ANQGSEA. V was trimmed by 4 bases and J by 2 bases, leaving 16 bases between them. The CDR3 is made up of 15 amino acids. V is TRBV29-1 and J is TRBJ2-3; perhaps D is TRBD1 or TRBD2 (5 bases each). Sequencing was performed on blood. The TCR originated in a girl under 18 with multiple sclerosis. CDR3 residues: CSVVGTPQITDTQYF. CDR3 bases: TGCAGCGTTGTTGGGACCCCGCAAATCACAGATACGCAGTATTTT.